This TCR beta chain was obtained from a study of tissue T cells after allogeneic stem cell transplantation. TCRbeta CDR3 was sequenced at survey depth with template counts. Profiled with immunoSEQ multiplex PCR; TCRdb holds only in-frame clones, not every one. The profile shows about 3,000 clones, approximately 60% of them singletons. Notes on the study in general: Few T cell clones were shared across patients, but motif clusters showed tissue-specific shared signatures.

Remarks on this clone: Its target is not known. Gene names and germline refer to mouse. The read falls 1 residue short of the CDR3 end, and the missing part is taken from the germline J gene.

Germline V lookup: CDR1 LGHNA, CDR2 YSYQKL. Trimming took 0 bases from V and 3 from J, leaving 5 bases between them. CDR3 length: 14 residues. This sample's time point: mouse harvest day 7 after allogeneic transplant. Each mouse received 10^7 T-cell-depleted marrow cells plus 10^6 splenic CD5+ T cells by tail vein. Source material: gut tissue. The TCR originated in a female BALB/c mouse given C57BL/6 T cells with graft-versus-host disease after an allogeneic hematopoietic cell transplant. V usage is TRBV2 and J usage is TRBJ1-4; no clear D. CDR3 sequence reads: CASSQDFPNERLFF. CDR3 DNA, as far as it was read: TGTGCCAGCAGCCAAGATTTCCCCAACGAAAGATTATTT.